Listed below are T cell receptor beta chains from one sample, sequenced in a study of blood T cell repertoires in COVID-19. Clones were read by immunoSEQ multiplex PCR, and TCRdb kept only the in-frame ones, dropping some. The sample consists of 270,000 or so clones, approximately 90% of them appearing once. Sequenced material: PBMCs or T cells enriched from blood (not recorded which). These receptors were collected from a man between 40 and 49 years old who had been exposed to COVID-19. CDR3s include the opening cysteine and the closing phenylalanine or tryptophan. Fields, in order: V gene, clone size, J gene, D gene, CDR3 DNA, CDR3 protein. The D gene is left open where the match is weak. A clone size is listed for some rows: how often the clone was seen (once, few, many), or a class if it is expanded.

TRBV6-6	NA	TRBJ2-7	TRBD2	TGTGCCAGCAGTTACGTCGCGGGAGGCCCCTACGAGCAGTACTTC	CASSYVAGGPYEQYF
TRBV6-5	NA	TRBJ1-2	TRBD1	TGTGCCAGCAATAGGGAGAAGGGACAGGGCTATGGCTACACCTTC	CASNREKGQGYGYTF
TRBV3-1/TRBV3-2	NA	TRBJ2-2	TRBD2	TGTGCCAGCAGCCAAGAGGGGGGGAACGGGGAGCTGTTTTTT	CASSQEGGNGELFF
TRBV27	NA	TRBJ2-1	TRBD2	TGTGCCAGCAGTTCTACAACGGGAGGATCCAATGAGCAGTTCTTC	CASSSTTGGSNEQFF
TRBV2	NA	TRBJ2-5	TRBD2	TGTGCCAGCAGTTCTACCCCTAGCGGGGACTTACAAGAGACCCAGTACTTC	CASSSTPSGDLQETQYF
TRBV7-9	NA	TRBJ1-2	NA	TGTGCCAGCAGCTTAGACAGGACGGCCTGGGGCTACACCTTC	CASSLDRTAWGYTF
TRBV4-3	NA	TRBJ1-4	TRBD1	TGCGCCAGCAGCCCCCGACAGGGGGCTCTAACTAATGAAAAACTGTTTTTT	CASSPRQGALTNEKLFF
TRBV5-4	NA	TRBJ2-1	TRBD2	TGTGCCAGCAGCTTGGCTCAAAGGGAGGGCCAAACACCCTACAATGAGCAGTTCTTC	CASSLAQREGQTPYNEQFF
TRBV28	NA	TRBJ2-7	TRBD2	TGTGCCAGCAGCCGAATTAGCGGGGGGTCCTTCTACGAGCAGTACTTC	CASSRISGGSFYEQYF
TRBV11-1	NA	TRBJ1-4	NA	TGTGCCAGCAGCTTCTTGCGGGGGGCGAACGAAAAACTGTTTTTT	CASSFLRGANEKLFF
TRBV5-1	NA	TRBJ2-7	TRBD1	TGCGCCAGCAGCTTGGGCCTGCTGACAGGGGATGAGCAGTACTTC	CASSLGLLTGDEQYF
TRBV6-2/TRBV6-3	few	TRBJ2-7	NA	TGTGCCAGCAGTAACAGGGTTCACGAGCAGTACTTC	CASSNRVHEQYF
TRBV5-8	once	TRBJ1-1	NA	TGTGCCAGCAACCGTCCGATCGGCGGGGGGAAAGGTTTCTTT	CASNRPIGGGKGFF
TRBV7-2	NA	TRBJ2-2	TRBD1	TGTGCCAGCAGCTCCCGGGACAGGGGGCAATACGGGGAGCTGTTTTTT	CASSSRDRGQYGELFF
TRBV7-6	NA	TRBJ1-3	TRBD1	TGTGCCAGCAGCTCTCGGACAGGGGAATCTGGAAACACCATATATTTT	CASSSRTGESGNTIYF
TRBV2	few	TRBJ2-1	NA	TGTGCCAGCTGGTCGAGCGGGCTTCACAATGAGCAGTTCTTC	CASWSSGLHNEQFF
TRBV14	NA	TRBJ1-1	NA	TGTGCCAGCAGCCAATTAGGTTTGCCAGGGTTGAACACTGAAGCTTTCTTT	CASSQLGLPGLNTEAFF
TRBV2	NA	TRBJ1-5	NA	TGTGCCAGCAGGTCCGGTACGCCCCAGCATTTT	CASRSGTPQHF
TRBV6-5	NA	TRBJ2-7	TRBD2	TGTGCCAGCAGTTACGCGGCGGGAGGGATCTACGAGCAGTACTTC	CASSYAAGGIYEQYF
TRBV25-1	NA	TRBJ1-1	NA	TGTGCCAGCAGTGAAAGGACAGAGAGAGCTTTCTTT	CASSERTERAFF
TRBV28	once	TRBJ1-3	NA	TGTGCCAGCAGGCGGGGAAGTAAGGCTGGAAACACCATATATTTT	CASRRGSKAGNTIYF
TRBV25-1	NA	TRBJ1-1	NA	TGTGCCAGCAGTGCCCGGACTTACACTGAAGCTTTCTTT	CASSARTYTEAFF
TRBV10-3	NA	TRBJ2-7	TRBD1	TGTGCCATCAGCGCGGACAGGGCAGGCGAGCAGTACTTC	CAISADRAGEQYF
TRBV11-1	NA	TRBJ2-2	TRBD1	TGTGCCAGCAGCTTAACGACAGGGGGCACGTCCGGGGAGCTGTTTTTT	CASSLTTGGTSGELFF
TRBV7-9	NA	TRBJ2-1	NA	TGTGCCAGCAGCTCCCGGGTAGCGGAGGGGAATGAGCAGTTCTTC	CASSSRVAEGNEQFF
TRBV9	NA	TRBJ2-5	TRBD2	TGTGCCAGCAGCGTAGGTAGCGGGAGCCTAGTGGAGACCCAGTACTTC	CASSVGSGSLVETQYF
TRBV5-5	NA	TRBJ1-4	NA	TGTGCCAGCAGCTTCCCGGGTTTGAGTGAAAAACTGTTTTTT	CASSFPGLSEKLFF
TRBV29-1	NA	TRBJ2-1	TRBD2	TGCAGCGTTGATGGCGGGAGTAAGGGGTACAATGAGCAGTTCTTC	CSVDGGSKGYNEQFF
TRBV6-2/TRBV6-3	NA	TRBJ2-7	TRBD2	TGTGCCAGCAGTTACTCGAGGACTAGCGGAGCATACGAGCAGTACTTC	CASSYSRTSGAYEQYF
TRBV30	NA	TRBJ1-2	TRBD1	TGTGCCTGGAGTGCTACAGGGGGGGTGGATGGCTACACCTTC	CAWSATGGVDGYTF
TRBV2	NA	TRBJ2-2	TRBD2	TGTGCCAGCAGTGACGGACTAGCGGACACCGGGGAGCTGTTTTTT	CASSDGLADTGELFF
TRBV9	once	TRBJ1-3	NA	TGTGCCAGCAGCGTAGATAAGGGGGCTGGAAACACCATATATTTT	CASSVDKGAGNTIYF
TRBV27	NA	TRBJ2-1	TRBD1	TGTGCCAGCAGTTTAATGGGACAGGGAGGCAATGAGCAGTTCTTC	CASSLMGQGGNEQFF
TRBV5-5	NA	TRBJ1-3	TRBD1	TGTGCCAGCAGCTCCCGGACAGGGGCGCCGGGAGCATCTGGAAACACCATATATTTT	CASSSRTGAPGASGNTIYF
TRBV12-3/TRBV12-4	NA	TRBJ1-5	NA	TGTGCCAGCACTTATAGCAATCAGCCCCAGCATTTT	CASTYSNQPQHF
TRBV7-9	NA	TRBJ1-4	TRBD1	TGTGCCAGCAGCTTTGGCAGGGGGCCTAATGAAAAACTGTTTTTT	CASSFGRGPNEKLFF
TRBV11-3	NA	TRBJ1-1	NA	TGTGCCAGCAGCTTGGGAGGGTTGGAAACTGAAGCTTTCTTT	CASSLGGLETEAFF
TRBV19	NA	TRBJ1-6	TRBD1	TGTGCCAGTAGTGCCTACCCGGGACAGGGGGTTTCACCCCTCCACTTT	CASSAYPGQGVSPLHF
TRBV7-9	NA	TRBJ2-1	NA	TGTGCCAGCAGCTCCTTTAATGAGCAGTTCTTC	CASSSFNEQFF
TRBV23-1	NA	TRBJ1-5	NA	TGCGCCAGCAGTCAATCACTGGGGGGTGGCAATCAGCCCCAGCATTTT	CASSQSLGGGNQPQHF
TRBV7-2	few	TRBJ2-7	NA	TGTGCCAGCAGCTTAGCAGGCCGGGCGGGCCAGTACTTC	CASSLAGRAGQYF
TRBV25-1	NA	TRBJ2-2	NA	TGTGCCAGCAGTGACGCCAAACGGGTAGGCGGGGAGCTGTTTTTT	CASSDAKRVGGELFF
TRBV2	NA	TRBJ1-5	NA	TGTGCCAGCAGTGAAGGACAGAATAGCAATCAGCCCCAGCATTTT	CASSEGQNSNQPQHF
TRBV5-6	NA	TRBJ1-5	NA	TGTGCCAGCAGCTTGTGGTTTGGGCCGTCAGGGCAGCCCCAGCATTTT	CASSLWFGPSGQPQHF
TRBV29-1	NA	TRBJ2-3	TRBD2	TGCAGCGTAAATAGACTAGCGGACACAGATACGCAGTATTTT	CSVNRLADTDTQYF
TRBV9	NA	TRBJ2-3	TRBD2	TGTGCCAGCACCCTAGCGGGAGGGACAGATACGCAGTATTTT	CASTLAGGTDTQYF
TRBV5-4	NA	TRBJ2-1	NA	TGTGCCAGCAGCTTTGAAGGAGCCAGCTCCTACAATGAGCAGTTCTTC	CASSFEGASSYNEQFF
TRBV9	NA	TRBJ2-5	TRBD1	TGTGCCAGCAGCGTAGGACAGGGGGCAGAGACCCAGTACTTC	CASSVGQGAETQYF
TRBV4-1	NA	TRBJ2-7	NA	TGCGCCAGCAGCCCAAGTTATAGCCTCTCCTACGAGCAGTACTTC	CASSPSYSLSYEQYF
TRBV7-3	NA	TRBJ2-2	TRBD2	TGTGCCAGCAGCCGGACTAGCGGGAAAGTGAGCGGGGAGCTGTTTTTT	CASSRTSGKVSGELFF
TRBV19	NA	TRBJ1-1	TRBD1	TGTGCCAGTAGTATACCCAGGGGGCACACTGAAGCTTTCTTT	CASSIPRGHTEAFF
TRBV9	NA	TRBJ2-7	TRBD1	TGTGCCAGCAGCGGCGGAAATGGGAGACAGGGGTTCCACGAGCAGTACTTC	CASSGGNGRQGFHEQYF
TRBV28	NA	TRBJ1-3	NA	TGTGCCAGCAGTTTACCCCTATCCCCTGGAAACACCATATATTTT	CASSLPLSPGNTIYF